Each of the 19 T cell receptor beta chains below was sequenced from the same sample in a study of identical twins. TCRdb processed the 5' RACE reads anew with MiXCR; each CDR3 protein has one entry. Of about 450,000 distinct CDR3 sequences detected, less than 20% appear once; the ten largest clones hold more than 10%. Sequencing was performed on naive T cells sorted from blood. The receptors derive from a man aged 45 to 65 in good health.

This clonotype was seen more than once but under ten times. The V call is TRBV6-6, the J call TRBJ2-7; D might be TRBD1 (6 bases). Trimming stripped 2 bases from V and 4 bases from J, with 9 bases between. The CDR3 is made up of 13 amino acids. Germline CDR1 is MNHNY and CDR2 is SVGAGI (reference sequence). The CDR3 here is CASSYHRDYEQYF. As DNA, the CDR3 is TGTGCCAGCAGTTACCACAGGGATTACGAGCAGTACTTC.

The chain is built from TRBV10-3 and TRBJ2-1; 7 bases are shared with TRBD1. Trimming at V came to 7 bases and at J to 3 bases, leaving 6 bases not matched to a gene. CDR1 and CDR2 (germline): ENHRY, SYGVKD. This CDR3 has 14 residues. CDR3 sequence (DNA): TGTGCCATCAACACAGGGGTGGTCTACAATGAGCAGTTCTTC. Translating gives CAINTGVVYNEQFF.

This clonotype appeared a few times. The chain carries TRBV20-1 and TRBJ1-1; unclear D gene. Deletions cut 4 bases from V and 8 bases from J, with 8 bases between. Germline V gene data show CDR1 as DFQATT and CDR2 as SNEGSKA (reference sequence). The CDR3 runs 10 residues. The CDR3 loop reads CSATREEAFF. CDR3 DNA: TGCAGTGCTACCCGCGAGGAAGCTTTCTTT.

This clonotype was seen repeatedly, ten times or more. V usage is TRBV7-9 and J usage is TRBJ2-5; possibly TRBD1 for D (6 bases). The CDR3 is 13 amino acids. The ends were cut back, 8 bases at V and 2 bases at J, with 12 bases in the middle. CDR1 and CDR2 from the germline V gene are SEHNR and FQNEAQ (reference sequence). DNA of the CDR3: TGTGCCAGCTCAGGGGTCCCACAAGAGACCCAGTACTTC. Encoded protein: CASSGVPQETQYF.

This clonotype was found many times. The chain combines TRBV7-2 with TRBJ2-3, with 10 bases that match TRBD2. The CDR3 contains 17 residues. In germline, CDR1 is SGHTA, CDR2 FQGNSA. V lost 0 bases and J lost 7; bases outside the gene matches: 10. The DNA for the CDR3 is TGTGCCAGCAGCTTAGCCTCGGCTAGCGGGAGTGTCCATACGCAGTATTTT. Residues: CASSLASASGSVHTQYF.

This clonotype was observed a handful of times. The V call is TRBV6-6, the J call TRBJ2-1; D might be TRBD1 or TRBD2, each matching 5 bases. This CDR3 region has 11 residues. CDR1 is MNHNY and CDR2 is SVGAGI in the germline V gene (reference sequence). CDR3 DNA sequence: TGTGCATACGGGGCTGGCTATGAGCAGTTCTTC. It encodes CAYGAGYEQFF.

The rearrangement uses TRBV20-1 and TRBJ2-5, with 15 bases identical to TRBD2. The germline CDR1 and CDR2 sequences are DFQATT and SNEGSKA (reference sequence). The CDR3 covers 16 residues. V lost 4 bases and J lost 4; bases outside the gene matches: 7. DNA of the CDR3: TGCAGTGCTACAAGTCCGGGACTAGCGGGGGGAGAGACCCAGTACTTC. Residues: CSATSPGLAGGETQYF.

This clonotype appeared many times. V usage is TRBV18 and J usage is TRBJ2-7, with D perhaps matching TRBD2 (5 bases). Deletions cut 6 bases from V and 3 bases from J, with 18 bases between. The length of the CDR3 is 15 residues. Germline V gives CDR1 KGHSH, CDR2 LQKENI. The CDR3 sequence: CASSEGPLVYYEQYF. The CDR3 DNA sequence: TGTGCCAGCTCCGAAGGGCCACTAGTTTACTACGAGCAGTACTTC. The whole variable domain, filled in from reference TRBV18 and TRBJ2-7, reads NAGVMQNPRHLVRRRGQEARLRCSPMKGHSHVYWYRQLPEEGLKFMVYLQKENIIDESGMPKERFSAEFPKEGPSILRIQQVVRGDSAAYFCASSEGPLVYYEQYFGPGTRLTVT.

This clonotype was seen a few times. The chain is built from TRBV27 and TRBJ2-3, with 14 bases matching TRBD2. Per germline, CDR1 MNHEY and CDR2 SMNVEV (reference sequence). The V segment lost 6 bases and the J segment 5 bases; nucleotides outside the gene matches: 4. This CDR3 contains 15 residues. CDR3 region: CASSRTSGGRDTQYF. CDR3 nucleotide sequence: TGTGCCAGCAGCAGGACTAGCGGGGGGAGAGATACGCAGTATTTT.

This clonotype was seen repeatedly, ten times or more. As DNA, the CDR3 is TGCAGTGGAGATCTTCCGGGGGGGGATGAGCAGTTCTTC. The encoded protein is CSGDLPGGDEQFF. The gene calls are TRBV20-1 and TRBJ2-1; 8 bases are a match to TRBD2. CDR3 length: 13 amino acids. V dropped 7 bases and J dropped 8; count of bases not matched to a gene: 10. The germline gives CDR1 DFQATT, CDR2 SNEGSKA (reference sequence).

The J gene is TRBJ2-5, the V gene TRBV6-6, with D unresolved. CDR1 is MNHNY, CDR2 SVGAGI, per germline (reference sequence). This CDR3 is built from 13 residues. The ends were cut back, 4 bases at V and 5 bases at J, with 11 bases in the middle. Here the CDR3 reads CASSFRFKETQYF. The CDR3 coding sequence is TGTGCCAGCAGTTTTCGGTTCAAGGAGACCCAGTACTTC.

This clonotype was counted many times. This chain connects TRBV11-2 to TRBJ2-2; D is unresolved. The V end lost 3 bases, the J end lost 4 bases, and 9 bases lay between the germline ends. This CDR3 is built from 14 residues. Germline assignment: CDR1 SGHAT and CDR2 FQNNGV. CDR3 sequence reads: CASSFRPVTGELFF. CDR3 bases: TGTGCCAGCAGCTTCCGACCGGTCACCGGGGAGCTGTTTTTT.

In this sample, this clonotype turned up a few times. This chain links TRBV11-2 with TRBJ1-1, with D unresolved. Germline CDR1 and CDR2: SGHAT and FQNNGV. The CDR3 is 13 amino acids. The V and J ends lost 1 base and 3 bases respectively, with 6 bases between them. The CDR3 nucleotides are TGTGCCAGCAGCTTAGGCTCCGACACTGAAGCTTTCTTT. Translation: CASSLGSDTEAFF. Based on the CDR3 plus reference TRBV11-2 and TRBJ1-1, the full variable domain is EAGVAQSPRYKIIEKRQSVAFWCNPISGHATLYWYQQILGQGPKLLIQFQNNGVVDDSQLPKDRFSAERLKGVDSTLKIQPAKLEDSAVYLCASSLGSDTEAFFGQGTRLTVV.

This clonotype was counted only a few times. The chain recombines TRBV9 with TRBJ2-7; D might be TRBD2 (7 bases). Germline V CDR1 and CDR2: SGDLS, YYNGEE. The CDR3 loop spans 13 amino acids. Trimming pared 4 bases from V and 5 bases from J, leaving 13 bases between. Here the CDR3 reads CASSPMGGHEQYF. DNA for the CDR3: TGTGCCAGCAGCCCGATGGGGGGGCACGAGCAGTACTTC.

This clonotype was found a few times. The genes are TRBV15 and TRBJ1-1, with a weak D call TRBD1 (5 bases). There are 14 residues in the CDR3. V dropped 1 base and J dropped 5 bases, with 11 bases sitting between them. Germline CDR1 and CDR2: LNHNV and YYDKDF (reference sequence). The CDR3 here is CATSRAGGMTEAFF. The DNA of the CDR3 is TGTGCCACCAGCAGAGCGGGGGGAATGACTGAAGCTTTCTTT.

This clonotype has more than one count but fewer than ten. The chain carries TRBV7-8 and TRBJ2-4; weak D call: TRBD1 (5 bases). Trimming pared 4 bases from V and 0 bases from J, leaving 13 bases between. This CDR3 region has 16 residues. Germline CDR1 is SGHVS and CDR2 is FQNEAQ. CDR3 sequence: CASSSVSQGAKNIQYF. The DNA for the CDR3 is TGTGCCAGCAGCTCTGTGAGCCAGGGAGCCAAAAACATTCAGTACTTC.

This chain connects TRBV4-3 to TRBJ2-6; 12 bases match TRBD1. J lost 9 bases, V lost 1 base, and 7 bases had no gene match. The CDR3 is 17 amino acids. From germline, CDR1 is LGHNA and CDR2 YSLEER. The CDR3 is CASSQGGDRGRVNVLTF. The CDR3 DNA reads TGCGCCAGCAGCCAAGGTGGGGACAGGGGGCGGGTCAACGTCCTGACTTTC.

The chain couples TRBV12-3 or TRBV12-4 to TRBJ1-3, with D possibly being TRBD1 (6 bases). V was cut by 0 bases and J by 0 bases, with 6 bases left in between. The CDR3 has 15 amino acids. CDR3 nucleotide sequence: TGTGCCAGCAGTTTAGCGGGGGCCTCTGGAAACACCATATATTTT. The encoded protein is CASSLAGASGNTIYF.

This clonotype was detected only a few times. V and J are TRBV5-5 and TRBJ1-5; D is ambiguous. From germline, CDR1 is SGHKS and CDR2 YYEKEE (reference sequence). The CDR3 consists of 14 residues. V was pared by 4 bases and J by 0 bases, with 8 bases between. CDR3 DNA: TGTGCCAGCAGCCCCTGGGATAGCAATCAGCCCCAGCATTTT. The encoded protein is CASSPWDSNQPQHF.